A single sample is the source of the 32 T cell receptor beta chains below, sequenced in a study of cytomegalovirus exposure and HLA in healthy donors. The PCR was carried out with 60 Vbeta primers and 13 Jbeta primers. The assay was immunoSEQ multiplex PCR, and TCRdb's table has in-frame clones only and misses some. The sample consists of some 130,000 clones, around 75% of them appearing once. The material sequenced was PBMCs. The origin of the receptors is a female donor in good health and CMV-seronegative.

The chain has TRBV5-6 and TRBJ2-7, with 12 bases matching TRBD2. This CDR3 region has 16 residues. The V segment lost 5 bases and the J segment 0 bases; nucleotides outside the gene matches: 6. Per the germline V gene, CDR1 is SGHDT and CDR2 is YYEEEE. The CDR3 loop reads CASRLGLAGSSYEQYF. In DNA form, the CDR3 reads TGTGCCAGCAGACTTGGACTAGCGGGAAGCTCCTACGAGCAGTACTTC.

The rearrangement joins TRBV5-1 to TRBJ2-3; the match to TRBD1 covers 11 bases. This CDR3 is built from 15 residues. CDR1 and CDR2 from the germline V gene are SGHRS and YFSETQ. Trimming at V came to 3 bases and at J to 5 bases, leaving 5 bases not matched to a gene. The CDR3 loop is CASSWGQGGIDTQYF. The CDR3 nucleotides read TGCGCCAGCAGCTGGGGACAGGGGGGTATAGATACGCAGTATTTT.

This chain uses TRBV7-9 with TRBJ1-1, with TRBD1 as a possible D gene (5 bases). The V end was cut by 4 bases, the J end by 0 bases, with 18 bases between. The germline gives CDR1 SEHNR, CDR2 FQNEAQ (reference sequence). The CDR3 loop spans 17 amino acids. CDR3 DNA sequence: TGTGCCAGCAGCTCAATAAGACAGCCTGGAATGAACACTGAAGCTTTCTTT. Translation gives CASSSIRQPGMNTEAFF.

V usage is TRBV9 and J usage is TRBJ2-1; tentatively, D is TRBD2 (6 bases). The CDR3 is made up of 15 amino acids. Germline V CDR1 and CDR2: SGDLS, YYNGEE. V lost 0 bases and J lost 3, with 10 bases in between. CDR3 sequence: CASSVEAGSYNEQFF. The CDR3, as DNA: TGTGCCAGCAGCGTAGAGGCGGGAAGCTACAATGAGCAGTTCTTC.

The CDR3 nucleotides are TGTGCCAGCAGTCGGACAGGGGGAGTAATAGATACGCAGTATTTT. It specifies CASSRTGGVIDTQYF. The chain employs TRBV2 and TRBJ2-3; 10 bases are shared with TRBD1. The CDR3 loop spans 15 amino acids. The junction had 7 bases not matched to a gene; V was cut back by 5 bases and J by 5 bases. Germline loops: CDR1 SNHLY, CDR2 FYNNEI.

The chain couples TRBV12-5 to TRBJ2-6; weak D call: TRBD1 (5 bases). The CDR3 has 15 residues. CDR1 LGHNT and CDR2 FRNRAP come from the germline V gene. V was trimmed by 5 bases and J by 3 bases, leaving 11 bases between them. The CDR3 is CASGPPDNGANVLTF. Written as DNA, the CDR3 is TGTGCTAGTGGTCCCCCGGACAATGGGGCCAACGTCCTGACTTTC.

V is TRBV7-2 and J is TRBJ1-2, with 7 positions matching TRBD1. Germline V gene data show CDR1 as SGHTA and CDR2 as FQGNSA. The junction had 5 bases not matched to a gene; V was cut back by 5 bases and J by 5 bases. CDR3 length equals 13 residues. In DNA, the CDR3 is TGTGCCAGCAGCGTCCAGGGGGGATATGGCTACACCTTC. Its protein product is CASSVQGGYGYTF. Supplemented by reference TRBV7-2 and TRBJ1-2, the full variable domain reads GAGVSQSPSNKVTEKGKDVELRCDPISGHTALYWYRQSLGQGLEFLIYFQGNSAPDKSGLPSDRFSAERTGGSVSTLTIQRTQQEDSAVYLCASSVQGGYGYTFGSGTRLTVV.

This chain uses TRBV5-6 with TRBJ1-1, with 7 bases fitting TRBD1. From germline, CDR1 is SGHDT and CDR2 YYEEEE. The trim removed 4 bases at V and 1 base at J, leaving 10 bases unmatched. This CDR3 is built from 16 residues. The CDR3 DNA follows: TGTGCCAGCAGCACCGACAGGGTCGAGGAGAACACTGAAGCTTTCTTT. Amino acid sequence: CASSTDRVEENTEAFF.

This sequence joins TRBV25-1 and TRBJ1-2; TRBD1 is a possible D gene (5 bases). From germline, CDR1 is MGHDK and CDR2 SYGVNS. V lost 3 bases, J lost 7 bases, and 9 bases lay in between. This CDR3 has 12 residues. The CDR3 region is CASSEGTGGYTF. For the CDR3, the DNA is TGTGCCAGCAGTGAGGGGACTGGTGGCTACACCTTC.

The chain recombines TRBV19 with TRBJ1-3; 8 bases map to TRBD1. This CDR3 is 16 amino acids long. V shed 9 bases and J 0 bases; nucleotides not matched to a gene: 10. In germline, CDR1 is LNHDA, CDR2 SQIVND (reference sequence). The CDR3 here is CASRNRGSSSGNTIYF. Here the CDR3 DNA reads TGTGCCAGCCGAAACAGGGGGTCAAGCTCTGGAAACACCATATATTTT.

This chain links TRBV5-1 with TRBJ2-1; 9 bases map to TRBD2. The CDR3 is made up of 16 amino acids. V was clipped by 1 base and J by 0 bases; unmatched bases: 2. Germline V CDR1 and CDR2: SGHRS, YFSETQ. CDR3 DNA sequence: TGCGCCAGCAGCTTGTTTAGCGGGAGCTCCTACAATGAGCAGTTCTTC. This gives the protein CASSLFSGSSYNEQFF.

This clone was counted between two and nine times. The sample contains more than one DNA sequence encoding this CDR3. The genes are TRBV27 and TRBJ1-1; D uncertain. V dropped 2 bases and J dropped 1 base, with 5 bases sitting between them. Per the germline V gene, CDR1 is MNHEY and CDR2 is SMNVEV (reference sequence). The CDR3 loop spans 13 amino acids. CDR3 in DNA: TGTGCCAGCAGTTTAAACAGGAACACTGAAGCTTTCTTT. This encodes CASSLNRNTEAFF.

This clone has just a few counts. The CDR3 nucleotides are TGTGCCAGCAGCTTAGGAGGAGCGGGAGGTGTCTTGGAGACCCAGTACTTC. Translated: CASSLGGAGGVLETQYF. The rearrangement uses TRBV7-8 and TRBJ2-5; 9 positions agree with TRBD2. The length of the CDR3 is 17 residues. The V gene's germline CDR1 is SGHVS and CDR2 FQNEAQ. After removal of 1 base from V and 5 bases from J, the junction contained 11 bases not matched to a gene.

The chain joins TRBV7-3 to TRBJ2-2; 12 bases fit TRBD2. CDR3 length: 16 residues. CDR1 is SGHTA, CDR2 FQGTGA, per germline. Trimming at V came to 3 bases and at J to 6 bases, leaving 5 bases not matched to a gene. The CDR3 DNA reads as TGTGCCAGCAGCTTCTCCCTAGCGGGGGGGGCCGGGGAGCTGTTTTTT. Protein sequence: CASSFSLAGGAGELFF. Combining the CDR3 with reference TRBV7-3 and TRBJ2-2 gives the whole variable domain GAGVSQTPSNKVTEKGKYVELRCDPISGHTALYWYRQSLGQGPEFLIYFQGTGAADDSGLPNDRFFAVRPEGSVSTLKIQRTERGDSAVYLCASSFSLAGGAGELFFGEGSRLTVL.

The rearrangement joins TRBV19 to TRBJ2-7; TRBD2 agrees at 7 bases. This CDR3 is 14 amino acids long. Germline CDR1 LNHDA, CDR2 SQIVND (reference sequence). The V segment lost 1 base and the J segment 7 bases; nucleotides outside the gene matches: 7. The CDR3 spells CASSIGRGLWEQYF. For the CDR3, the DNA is TGTGCCAGTAGTATAGGGCGGGGACTATGGGAGCAGTACTTC.

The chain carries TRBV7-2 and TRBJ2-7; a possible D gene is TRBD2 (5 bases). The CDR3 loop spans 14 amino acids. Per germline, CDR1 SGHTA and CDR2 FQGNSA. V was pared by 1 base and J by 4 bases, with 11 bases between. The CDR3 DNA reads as TGTGCCAGCAGCTTAGGCGGGCTCAGATACGAGCAGTACTTC. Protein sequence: CASSLGGLRYEQYF.

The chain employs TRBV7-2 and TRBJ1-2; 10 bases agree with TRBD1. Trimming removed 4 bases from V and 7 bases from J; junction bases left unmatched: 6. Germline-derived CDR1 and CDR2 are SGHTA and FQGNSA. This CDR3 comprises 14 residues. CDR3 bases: TGTGCCAGCAGCTACCCGGGACAGGGGTCTGGCTACACCTTC. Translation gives CASSYPGQGSGYTF.

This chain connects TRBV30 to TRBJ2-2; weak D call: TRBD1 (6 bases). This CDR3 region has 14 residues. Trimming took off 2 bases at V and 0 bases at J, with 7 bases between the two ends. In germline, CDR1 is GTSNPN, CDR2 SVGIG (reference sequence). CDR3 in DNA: TGTGCCTGGAGTTGGGGGCCGAACACCGGGGAGCTGTTTTTT. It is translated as CAWSWGPNTGELFF.

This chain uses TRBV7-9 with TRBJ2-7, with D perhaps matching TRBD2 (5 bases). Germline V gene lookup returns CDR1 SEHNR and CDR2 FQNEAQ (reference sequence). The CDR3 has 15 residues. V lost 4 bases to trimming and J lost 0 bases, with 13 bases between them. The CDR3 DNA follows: TGTGCCAGCAGCTCCCGACCGGGAACCTCCTACGAGCAGTACTTC. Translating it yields CASSSRPGTSYEQYF.

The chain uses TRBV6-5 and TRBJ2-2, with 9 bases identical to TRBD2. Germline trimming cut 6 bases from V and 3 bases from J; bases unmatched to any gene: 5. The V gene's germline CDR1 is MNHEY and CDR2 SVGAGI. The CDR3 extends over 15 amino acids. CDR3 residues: CASRRLADYTGELFF. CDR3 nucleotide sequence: TGTGCCAGCAGAAGACTAGCGGACTACACCGGGGAGCTGTTTTTT.

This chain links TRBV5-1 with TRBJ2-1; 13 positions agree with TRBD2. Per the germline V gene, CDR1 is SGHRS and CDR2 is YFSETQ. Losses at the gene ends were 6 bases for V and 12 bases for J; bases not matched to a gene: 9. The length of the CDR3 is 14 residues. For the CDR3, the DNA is TGCGCCAGCATGGGGACTAGCGGGGAGGTGAGGCAGTTCTTC. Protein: CASMGTSGEVRQFF.

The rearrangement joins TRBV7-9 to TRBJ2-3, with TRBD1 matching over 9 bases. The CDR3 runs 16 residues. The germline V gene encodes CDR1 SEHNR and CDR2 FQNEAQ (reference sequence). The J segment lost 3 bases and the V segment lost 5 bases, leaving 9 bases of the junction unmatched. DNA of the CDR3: TGTGCCAGCAGCCTCCCCTTGGGACAGGGAACAGATACGCAGTATTTT. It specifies CASSLPLGQGTDTQYF.

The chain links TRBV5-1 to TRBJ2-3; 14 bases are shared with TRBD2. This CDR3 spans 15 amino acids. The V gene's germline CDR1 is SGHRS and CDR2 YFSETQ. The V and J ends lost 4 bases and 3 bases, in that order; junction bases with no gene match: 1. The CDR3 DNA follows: TGCGCCAGCAGCGGGACTAGCGGGGGTACAGATACGCAGTATTTT. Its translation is CASSGTSGGTDTQYF. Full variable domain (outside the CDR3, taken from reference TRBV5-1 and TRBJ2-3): KAGVTQTPRYLIKTRGQQVTLSCSPISGHRSVSWYQQTPGQGLQFLFEYFSETQRNKGNFPGRFSGRQFSNSRSEMNVSTLELGDSALYLCASSGTSGGTDTQYFGPGTRLTVL.

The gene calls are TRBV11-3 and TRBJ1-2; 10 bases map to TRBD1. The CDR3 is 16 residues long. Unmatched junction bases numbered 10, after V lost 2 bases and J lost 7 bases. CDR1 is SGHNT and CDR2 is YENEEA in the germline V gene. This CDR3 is CASSLKFRQGAGGYTF. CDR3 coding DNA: TGTGCCAGCAGCTTAAAGTTTAGACAGGGGGCCGGTGGCTACACCTTC.

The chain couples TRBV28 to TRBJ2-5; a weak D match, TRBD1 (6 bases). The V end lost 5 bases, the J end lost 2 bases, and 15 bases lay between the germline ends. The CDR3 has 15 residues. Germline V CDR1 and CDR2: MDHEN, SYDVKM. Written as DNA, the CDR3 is TGTGCCAGCAGTCCAGGAAGGGGGTGGCAAGAGACCCAGTACTTC. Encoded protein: CASSPGRGWQETQYF. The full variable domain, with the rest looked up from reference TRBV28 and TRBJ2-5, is DVKVTQSSRYLVKRTGEKVFLECVQDMDHENMFWYRQDPGLGLRLIYFSYDVKMKEKGDIPEGYSVSREKKERFSLILESASTNQTSMYLCASSPGRGWQETQYFGPGTRLLVL.

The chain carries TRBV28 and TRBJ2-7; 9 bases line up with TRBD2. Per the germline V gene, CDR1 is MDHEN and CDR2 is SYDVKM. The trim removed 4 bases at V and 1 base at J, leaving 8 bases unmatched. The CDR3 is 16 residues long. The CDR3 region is CASSSVAGEGSYEQYF. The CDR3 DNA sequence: TGTGCCAGCAGTTCCGTAGCGGGAGAAGGGTCCTACGAGCAGTACTTC.

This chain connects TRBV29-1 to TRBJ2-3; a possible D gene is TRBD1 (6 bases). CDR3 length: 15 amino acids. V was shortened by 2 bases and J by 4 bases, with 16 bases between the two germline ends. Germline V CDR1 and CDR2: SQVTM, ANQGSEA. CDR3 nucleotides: TGCAGCGTTGAAAGGAGCAGGGGAGCTCCAGATACGCAGTATTTT. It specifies CSVERSRGAPDTQYF.

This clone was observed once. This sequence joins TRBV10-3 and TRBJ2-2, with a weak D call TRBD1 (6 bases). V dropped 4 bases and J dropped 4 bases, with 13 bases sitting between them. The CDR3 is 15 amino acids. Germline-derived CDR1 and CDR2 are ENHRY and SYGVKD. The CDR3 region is CAISADRRLTGELFF. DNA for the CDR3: TGTGCCATCAGTGCCGACAGGCGCCTCACCGGGGAGCTGTTTTTT.

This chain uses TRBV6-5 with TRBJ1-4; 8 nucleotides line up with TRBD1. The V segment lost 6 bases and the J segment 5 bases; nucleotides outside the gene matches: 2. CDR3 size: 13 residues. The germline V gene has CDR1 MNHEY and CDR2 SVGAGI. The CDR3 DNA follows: TGTGCCAGCAGAGGACAGGGAAATGAAAAACTGTTTTTT. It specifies CASRGQGNEKLFF.

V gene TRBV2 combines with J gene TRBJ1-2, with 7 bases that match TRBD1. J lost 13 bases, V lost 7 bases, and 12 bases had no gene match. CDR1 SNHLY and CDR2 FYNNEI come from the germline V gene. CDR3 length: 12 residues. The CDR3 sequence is CASKIRDRGGTF. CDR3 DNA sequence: TGTGCCAGCAAAATCCGGGACAGAGGAGGCACCTTC.

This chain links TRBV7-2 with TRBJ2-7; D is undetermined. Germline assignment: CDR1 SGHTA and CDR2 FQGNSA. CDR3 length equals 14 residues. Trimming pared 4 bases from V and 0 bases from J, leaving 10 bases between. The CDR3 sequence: CASSSRSSSYEQYF. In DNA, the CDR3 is TGTGCCAGCAGCTCTCGATCCAGCTCCTACGAGCAGTACTTC.

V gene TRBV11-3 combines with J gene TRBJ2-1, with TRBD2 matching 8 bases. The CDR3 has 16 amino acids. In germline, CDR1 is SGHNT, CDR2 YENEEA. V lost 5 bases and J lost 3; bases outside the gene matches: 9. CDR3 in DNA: TGTGCCAGCAGCCTAGGGTCTAGCGGGCGCTACAATGAGCAGTTCTTC. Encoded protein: CASSLGSSGRYNEQFF.